This TCR beta chain appears in the sequencing data of a study of blood T cell repertoires in COVID-19. As for the study in general: Sites in the United States, Italy and Spain provided acute and convalescent COVID-19 samples.

In the source study's methods: How many nucleated cells were present was estimated from reference gene primer amplification. The repertoire was sequenced with immunoSEQ multiplex PCR; TCRdb's copy has only in-frame clones and lacks some. Clone size and V and J calls were adopted from that table, with D and trimming inferred from the DNA. This table holds fewer than 300,000 clones, less than 90% found once. The CDR3 loop spans 14 amino acids. The germline CDR1 and CDR2 sequences are MDHEN and SYDVKM. The V and J ends lost 7 bases and 4 bases respectively, with 16 bases between them. The source is a human donor in a cohort sampled during active COVID-19. Sequencing was carried out using peripheral blood. V usage is TRBV28 and J usage is TRBJ1-2; TRBD1 is a possible D gene (5 bases). Written as DNA, the CDR3 is TGTGCCAGCATGGGCAGGGCCTTTCCCTATGGCTACACCTTC. Translated: CASMGRAFPYGYTF.